This T cell receptor (beta chain) was recovered during a study of blood T cell repertoires in COVID-19. Study at large: Material from acute and convalescent COVID-19 was sourced from the United States, Italy and Spain. T cells, B-cell-depleted T cells, or PBMCs provided the cDNA or gDNA that served as material.

The germline V gene has CDR1 SQVTM and CDR2 ANQGSEA. CDR3 length equals 21 residues. V trimming: 0 bases; J trimming: 6 bases; junction bases outside the gene matches: 25. As originally analysed: Cell counts per sample came from amplifying reference gene primers. Some clones are missing from TCRdb's copy, which holds only in-frame ones; the method was immunoSEQ multiplex PCR. The DNA gave D and trimming, while V, J and clone size come from that table. The table has 25,000 to 35,000 clones, 65% to 90% seen once. The sequence derives from a human donor in a cohort sampled during active COVID-19. The chain employs TRBV29-1 and TRBJ2-3; the match to TRBD2 covers 9 bases. What was sequenced was peripheral blood. This chain's CDR3 is CSVEDQADPLLGLASRDTQYF. The CDR3 nucleotides are TGCAGCGTTGAAGATCAGGCAGACCCATTGTTGGGACTAGCCTCCCGGGATACGCAGTATTTT.